The source of this T cell receptor (beta chain) is a study of response to subunit inactivated influenza vaccine. This CDR3 contains 13 residues. Germline CDR1 reads DFQATT; CDR2 reads SNEGSKA (reference sequence). V gave up 5 bases and J gave up 1 base, with 9 bases separating them. This clonotype was observed a few times. TCRdb re-derived calls from the RT-PCR reads in MiXCR, one entry per CDR3 protein. Of around 600,000 distinct CDR3 sequences in the sample, approximately 11% were seen once. This same sample was also taken into another study, of T cells expressing NK-cell markers. That report adds: 5'RACE template switching with UMIs produced the TCR beta cDNA. Within several experiments, an anti-gamma-delta TCR antibody kept the sorting limited to alpha-beta TCR T cells. The CD3+CD56-NKG2C+ fraction of several donors was also led by these clonotypes.

Sequences were derived from PBMCs from blood, sampled on the day of vaccination. The V call is TRBV20-1, the J call TRBJ1-5; D is perhaps TRBD1 (5 bases). The TCR comes from a man between 45 and 60 years old who received an inactivated influenza vaccine. The CDR3 region is CSAWQGSNQPQHF. The CDR3 DNA reads TGCAGTGCTTGGCAGGGAAGCAATCAGCCCCAGCATTTT.